This is a list of T cell receptor beta chains from one sample in a study of blood T cell repertoires in COVID-19. Data came from immunoSEQ multiplex PCR; TCRdb stores just in-frame clones and leaves some out. The sample lists approximately 190,000 clones; roughly 84% were seen once. The sample was peripheral blood. The receptor source for this set is a woman in her 40s who had recovered from COVID-19. Both conserved end residues are part of each CDR3. The order of the fields is V gene, clone size, D gene, J gene, CDR3 protein, CDR3 DNA. D genes are given only for firm matches. The size field is filled for only some rows; it gives once, few, many or a size class.

>TRBV5-6|.|TRBD2|TRBJ2-7
CASSWTGTRGYEQYF
TGTGCCAGCAGCTGGACCGGGACTAGGGGCTACGAGCAGTACTTC
>TRBV5-6|.|TRBD2|TRBJ2-7
CASSWGLAGVREQYF
TGTGCCAGCAGCTGGGGACTAGCGGGAGTAAGGGAGCAGTACTTC
>TRBV7-6|.|.|TRBJ2-6
CASSLEASSGANVLTF
TGTGCCAGCAGCTTAGAAGCAAGCTCTGGGGCCAACGTCCTGACTTTC
>TRBV18|.|TRBD2|TRBJ2-3
CASSPTSGSTDTQYF
TGTGCCAGCTCACCTACTAGCGGTAGCACAGATACGCAGTATTTT
>TRBV29-1|.|TRBD1|TRBJ2-7
CSVSGTGGEQYF
TGCAGCGTTTCGGGGACAGGAGGCGAGCAGTACTTC
>TRBV4-3|few|.|TRBJ1-5
CASSQGGGQPQHF
TGCGCCAGCAGCCAGGGAGGAGGTCAGCCCCAGCATTTT
>TRBV6-2/TRBV6-3|.|.|TRBJ1-4
CASSMTGELISEKLFF
TGTGCCAGCAGCATGACAGGCGAATTGATCAGTGAAAAACTGTTTTTT
>TRBV5-1|few|.|TRBJ1-1
CASSHGVRNTEAFF
TGCGCCAGCAGCCACGGGGTGAGGAACACTGAAGCTTTCTTT
>TRBV19|.|TRBD2|TRBJ2-3
CASSIRGGVNTQYF
TGTGCCAGTAGTATTCGCGGGGGGGTGAATACGCAGTATTTT
>TRBV29-1|.|.|TRBJ1-2
CSVEKRPEANYGYTF
TGCAGCGTTGAAAAGCGGCCAGAAGCTAACTATGGCTACACCTTC
>TRBV5-1|.|TRBD1|TRBJ1-1
CASSFPTGKGSEAFF
TGCGCCAGCAGCTTCCCGACAGGGAAGGGTTCTGAAGCTTTCTTT
>TRBV19|.|.|TRBJ1-3
CASSRLGSPGNTIYF
TGTGCCAGTAGTCGCCTCGGGAGTCCCGGAAACACCATATATTTT
>TRBV12-3/TRBV12-4|.|.|TRBJ1-2
CASGSRARDGYTF
TGTGCCAGCGGTAGTAGAGCCCGAGATGGCTACACCTTC
>TRBV5-4|.|.|TRBJ1-4
CASSLGGDVIEKLFF
TGTGCCAGCAGCTTGGGGGGGGATGTGATTGAAAAACTGTTTTTT
>TRBV6-5|few|.|TRBJ1-2
CASSYSNYRGGYTF
TGTGCCAGCAGTTACTCGAATTATCGGGGTGGCTACACCTTC
>TRBV6-1|once|.|TRBJ1-2
CASSDRVPVGGYTF
TGTGCCAGCAGTGACAGGGTGCCGGTCGGTGGCTACACCTTC
>TRBV11-3|.|.|TRBJ2-1
CASSQVEGADEQFF
TGTGCCAGCAGCCAGGTGGAGGGGGCAGATGAGCAGTTCTTC
>TRBV11-3|.|TRBD2|TRBJ2-7
CASSLDNGLAREQYF
TGTGCCAGCAGCTTAGATAACGGACTAGCCCGCGAGCAGTACTTC
>TRBV27|.|TRBD2|TRBJ2-7
CASSPPGLADSYEQYF
TGTGCCAGCAGTCCCCCGGGACTAGCGGATTCCTACGAGCAGTACTTC
>TRBV6-4|medium-sized|TRBD2|TRBJ2-1
CASSDSTSGSNEQFF
TGTGCCAGCAGTGACTCGACTAGCGGGAGCAATGAGCAGTTCTTC
>TRBV3-1/TRBV3-2|.|.|TRBJ1-1
CASSQGTANTEAFF
TGTGCCAGCAGCCAAGGGACAGCGAACACTGAAGCTTTCTTT
>TRBV6-5|.|.|TRBJ1-2
CASSSEGGFTYGYTF
TGTGCCAGCAGCTCAGAGGGAGGGTTCACCTATGGCTACACCTTC
>TRBV9|.|TRBD2|TRBJ2-2
CASNRLADTGELFF
TGTGCCAGCAATCGACTAGCGGACACCGGGGAGCTGTTTTTT
>TRBV27|.|.|TRBJ2-7
CASSLFPGAGTYEQYF
TGTGCCAGCAGTTTATTTCCCGGGGCGGGAACCTACGAGCAGTACTTC
>TRBV10-3|.|TRBD1|TRBJ1-4
CATSYPTGQGDEKLFF
TGTGCCACCTCCTACCCAACGGGACAGGGAGATGAAAAACTGTTTTTT
>TRBV2|.|TRBD1|TRBJ2-1
CASRGDSEDEQFF
TGTGCCAGCAGGGGGGACAGTGAAGATGAGCAGTTCTTC
>TRBV19|.|.|TRBJ2-1
CASSNSVFYNEQFF
TGTGCCAGTAGTAATTCCGTCTTTTACAATGAGCAGTTCTTC
>TRBV6-4|once|TRBD2|TRBJ2-1
CASREGWASGSNEQFF
TGTGCCAGCAGGGAAGGTTGGGCTAGCGGGAGCAATGAGCAGTTCTTC
>TRBV7-2|.|TRBD2|TRBJ2-1
CASSSTSGDYNEQFF
TGTGCCAGCAGCTCGACTAGCGGGGATTACAATGAGCAGTTCTTC
>TRBV7-9|.|.|TRBJ2-3
CASSKNSVTDTQYF
TGTGCCAGCAGCAAAAATAGCGTCACAGATACGCAGTATTTT
>TRBV3-1/TRBV3-2|.|.|TRBJ1-4
CASSQGNVGGNEKLFF
TGTGCCAGCAGCCAAGGGAACGTAGGAGGGAATGAAAAACTGTTTTTT
>TRBV6-5|.|TRBD1|TRBJ1-2
CASRLQGAGGYTF
TGTGCCAGCAGACTTCAGGGGGCTGGCGGCTACACCTTC
>TRBV21-1|.|.|TRBJ2-7
CASRKKLAGEQYF
TGTGCCAGCAGGAAAAAACTAGCGGGAGAGCAGTACTTC
>TRBV5-5|.|TRBD2|TRBJ2-1
CASSVSGTSGSPNYNEQFF
TGTGCCAGCAGCGTCTCCGGGACTAGCGGGAGCCCAAACTACAATGAGCAGTTCTTC
>TRBV3-1/TRBV3-2|once|TRBD2|TRBJ2-2
CASSPGAGGAGELFF
TGTGCCAGCAGCCCGGGCGCGGGAGGGGCCGGGGAGCTGTTTTTT
>TRBV24-1|.|TRBD1|TRBJ2-3
CATSDPTGGNTDTQYF
TGTGCCACCAGTGATCCGACAGGGGGCAACACAGATACGCAGTATTTT